The following is a T cell receptor (beta chain) sequence with its context. No antigen is known for it. The assay was immunoSEQ multiplex PCR, and TCRdb's table has in-frame clones only and misses some. This sample has hundreds of thousands of clones, with around 96% found just once. CD45RO-negative, CCR7-positively selected cells formed the naive CD8 fraction, excluding terminally differentiated effector memory CD45RA+ cells. These data are taken from a study of shared clonotypes between healthy human individuals. Study-wide results and caveats: Shared across a few donors were around 5% of the naive CD4 clonotypes.

Germline assignment: CDR1 SSHAT and CDR2 FNYEAQ (reference sequence). The J segment lost 3 bases and the V segment lost 5 bases, leaving 7 bases of the junction unmatched. The CDR3 has 15 residues. The clonotype originates from a woman in her 30s in good health. The chain carries TRBV7-7 and TRBJ2-7; 10 positions match TRBD1. Sequences were obtained from naive CD8+ T cells sorted from blood. CDR3 DNA sequence: TGTGCCAGCAGCCCGGGACAGGGGTTTCTCTACGAGCAGTACTTC. As protein: CASSPGQGFLYEQYF.